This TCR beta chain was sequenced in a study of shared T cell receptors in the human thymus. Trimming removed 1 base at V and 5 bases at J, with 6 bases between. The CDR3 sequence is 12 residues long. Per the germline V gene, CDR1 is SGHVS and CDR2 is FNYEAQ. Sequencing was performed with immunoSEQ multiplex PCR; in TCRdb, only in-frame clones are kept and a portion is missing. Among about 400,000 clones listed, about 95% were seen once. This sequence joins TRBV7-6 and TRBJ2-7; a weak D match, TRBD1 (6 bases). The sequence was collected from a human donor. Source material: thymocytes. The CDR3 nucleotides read TGTGCCAGCAGCTTAGAGGGGGACGAGCAGTACTTC. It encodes CASSLEGDEQYF.